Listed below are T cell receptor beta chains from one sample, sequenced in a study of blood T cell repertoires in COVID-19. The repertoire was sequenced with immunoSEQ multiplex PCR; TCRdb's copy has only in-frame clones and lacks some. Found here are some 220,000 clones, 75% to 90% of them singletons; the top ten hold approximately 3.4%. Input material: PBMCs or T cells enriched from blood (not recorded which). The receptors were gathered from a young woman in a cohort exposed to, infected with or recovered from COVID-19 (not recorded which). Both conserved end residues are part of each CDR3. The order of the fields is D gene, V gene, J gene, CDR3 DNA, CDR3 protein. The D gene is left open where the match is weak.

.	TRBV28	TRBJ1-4	TGTGCCAGCACCAAGGGGTCAGCTTCGAGTGAAAAACTGTTTTTT	CASTKGSASSEKLFF
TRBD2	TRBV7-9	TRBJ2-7	TGTGCCAGCAGCCCAGGGACTAGCGGGGGCTCCTACGAGCAGTACTTC	CASSPGTSGGSYEQYF
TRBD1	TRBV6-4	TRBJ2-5	TGTGCCAGCAGCCTGACAGGGGGCGAAGAGACCCAGTACTTC	CASSLTGGEETQYF
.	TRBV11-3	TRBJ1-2	TGTGCCAGCAGCTTGGCGGGGGACGGCTACACCTTC	CASSLAGDGYTF
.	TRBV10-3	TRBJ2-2	TGTGCCATCAGTGAGTCGAGCAAGAACACCGGGGAGCTGTTTTTT	CAISESSKNTGELFF
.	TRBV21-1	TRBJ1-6	TGTGCCGGTTTTCAGGGTTCACCCCTCCACTTT	CAGFQGSPLHF
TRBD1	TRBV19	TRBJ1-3	TGTGCCAGTAGGAGAGCCTCGGTAGGACAGGGAAGAAGCTCTGGAAACACCATATATTTT	CASRRASVGQGRSSGNTIYF
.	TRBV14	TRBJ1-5	TGTGCCAGCAGCCCTTCGGGAGGGCAGCCCCAGCATTTT	CASSPSGGQPQHF
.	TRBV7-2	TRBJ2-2	TGTGCCAGCACCGGGTGGGCAGGGGCGGCCGGGGAGCTGTTTTTT	CASTGWAGAAGELFF
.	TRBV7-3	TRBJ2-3	TGTGCCAGCAGCCCAGGGTCCGGCACAGATACGCAGTATTTT	CASSPGSGTDTQYF